These T cell receptor beta chains were read from a single sample in a study of blood T cell repertoires in COVID-19. TCRdb keeps only in-frame clones here, not all; method: immunoSEQ multiplex PCR. There are about 220,000 clones in the sample; around 89% occur only once, and around 3.2% lies in the top ten. The sequenced sample was PBMCs or T cells enriched from blood (not recorded which). The receptors derive from a woman between 18 and 29 years old in a cohort exposed to, infected with or recovered from COVID-19 (not recorded which). Each CDR3 is given with its conserved first and last residue. Each record gives: V gene, J gene, CDR3 protein.

TRBV6-1	TRBJ1-5	CASSGGQGARNQPQHF
TRBV6-1	TRBJ1-4	CASSDLGGAEKLFF
TRBV24-1	TRBJ2-5	CATSDPTQRTGGRETQYF
TRBV24-1	TRBJ1-3	CATDHRGLLSGNTIYF
TRBV9	TRBJ2-7	CASSVDRLSYEQYF
TRBV11-1	TRBJ2-1	CASSLAGPNEQFF
TRBV18	TRBJ1-1	CASSPDTAIFRDTEAFF
TRBV5-1	TRBJ1-6	CASSPDSLNSPLHF
TRBV7-9	TRBJ1-1	CASRAVVNTEAFF
TRBV7-8	TRBJ2-1	CASSWTEYNEQFF
TRBV6-5	TRBJ1-5	CASSSPHSNQPQHF
TRBV5-1	TRBJ1-4	CASSQGLALGEKLFF
TRBV6-2/TRBV6-3	TRBJ1-2	CASSSRGTGIYGYTF
TRBV5-1	TRBJ2-5	CASSPTSPLETQYF
TRBV4-1	TRBJ1-1	CASSQVGHLNTEAFF
TRBV6-6	TRBJ1-5	CASRGTGGLPQHF
TRBV5-1	TRBJ1-6	CASSLVFGEDSPLHF
TRBV13	TRBJ1-1	CASSLGAGTEAFF
TRBV27	TRBJ1-2	CASSSDRGIYYGYTF
TRBV5-8	TRBJ1-2	CASRTTGGDYGYTF